This T cell receptor (beta chain) was documented in a study of blood T cell repertoires in COVID-19. Germline CDR1 is SGHDN and CDR2 is FVKESK. The CDR3 contains 15 residues. Trimming stripped 0 bases from V and 6 bases from J, with 12 bases between. Using immunoSEQ multiplex PCR, the repertoire was profiled, and TCRdb retains in-frame clones only, with some absent. The table records around 390,000 clones, 85% to 90% of them present only once. The chain has TRBV14 and TRBJ1-3; no firm D call. The receptor's source is a woman in her forties or fifties who had recovered from COVID-19. The sequenced sample consisted of PBMCs or T cells enriched from blood (not recorded which). CDR3 sequence: CASSQEAFGANTIYF. DNA for the CDR3: TGTGCCAGCAGCCAAGAGGCTTTCGGAGCAAACACCATATATTTT.